This paragraph covers one T cell receptor (beta chain) sequence. Additional DNA sequences in this sample encode the identical CDR3. The data originate from a study of shared clonotypes between healthy human individuals. Only CD45RO-negative cells positively selected for CCR7 counted as naive CD8 cells, so terminally differentiated effector memory CD45RA+ cells were excluded. This CDR3 comprises 13 residues. Trimming removed 2 bases from V and 2 bases from J, with 6 bases in between. The germline gives CDR1 MNHEY, CDR2 SMNVEV (reference sequence). This table comes from immunoSEQ multiplex PCR, and its TCRdb copy is limited to in-frame clones, with some not included. In the table there are about 2.2 million clones, approximately 92% of which are singletons.

This chain joins TRBV27 and TRBJ1-2; no clear D gene. The TCR originated in a young man in good health. Some clones in this sample may be carry-over from other donors' samples. Source material: naive CD8+ T cells from PBMCs. This chain's CDR3 is CASSLGQNYGYTF. The CDR3 DNA is TGTGCCAGCAGTTTAGGGCAGAACTATGGCTACACCTTC.